This T cell receptor (beta chain) is drawn from a study of blood T cell repertoires in COVID-19. The wider study: PBMCs, B-cell-depleted T cells, or T cells were the source of the cDNA or gDNA that made up the material.

Germline V gives CDR1 MNHEY, CDR2 SVGEGT. CDR3 length: 13 amino acids. Between the trimmed V and J ends, which lost 6 bases and 3 bases, there was a span of 11 bases. Profiled with immunoSEQ multiplex PCR; TCRdb holds only in-frame clones, not every one. The table includes some 250,000 clones, roughly 85% detected once. This clone showed up just a few times. The chain combines TRBV6-2 or TRBV6-3 with TRBJ1-2; D is perhaps TRBD1 (5 bases). This receptor was taken from a woman aged 50 to 60 who had recovered from COVID-19. The sequenced sample consisted of PBMCs or T cells enriched from blood (not recorded which). As DNA, the CDR3 is TGTGCCAGCAGCCGGACACCCCACTATGGCTACACCTTC. This codes for CASSRTPHYGYTF.